The rows below give T cell receptor beta chains drawn from one sample of a study of CD8 T cells in ankylosing spondylitis. TCRdb passed the 5' RACE reads through MiXCR, listing each CDR3 protein once. This table has 250,000 or so distinct CDR3 sequences, approximately 24% appearing once. Sequenced input: blood, either unsorted or a sorted T cell fraction (not recorded which). Receptors were obtained from a male donor with ankylosing spondylitis or in good health (not recorded which). Each CDR3 is given with its conserved first and last residue. A D gene is named only where the DNA matches it firmly. A row's size may be missing; if present it is once, few, many or a size class.

size,D,V,J,DNA,CDR3
NA,NA,TRBV9,TRBJ2-1,TGTGCCAGCAGCGTAGAGCCAGCGGGCAATGAGCAGTTCTTC,CASSVEPAGNEQFF
NA,NA,TRBV7-9,TRBJ1-2,TGTGCCAGCAGCTTCACAGACTATGGCTACACCTTC,CASSFTDYGYTF
few,NA,TRBV28,TRBJ1-4,TGTGCCAGCAGTTTCGGTTCAGTACTGTTTTTT,CASSFGSVLFF
few,TRBD2,TRBV20-1,TRBJ2-5,TGCAGTGCTAGAGGTAGCGGGGGGTTCCTTAAAGAGACCCAGTACTTC,CSARGSGGFLKETQYF
many,TRBD1,TRBV29-1,TRBJ1-2,TGCAGCGTTGAACGCACAGGGGGCAGTGGCTACACCTTC,CSVERTGGSGYTF
few,TRBD2,TRBV20-1,TRBJ2-5,TGCAGTGCGAGGACTAGCGGGGCTCAAGAGACCCAGTACTTC,CSARTSGAQETQYF
NA,NA,TRBV10-1,TRBJ2-7,TGCGCCAGCAGTGAACAGGACGGCGGGCACGAGCAGTACTTC,CASSEQDGGHEQYF
many,TRBD1,TRBV20-1,TRBJ1-1,TGCAGTGTTTCGGGACAGATGAACACTGAAGCTTTCTTT,CSVSGQMNTEAFF
few,TRBD2,TRBV12-3/TRBV12-4,TRBJ2-5,TGTGCCAGCAGTGCCCCGGGACTAGCTGGAGAGACCCAGTACTTC,CASSAPGLAGETQYF
few,TRBD2,TRBV20-1,TRBJ2-3,TGCAGTGCTAGGCGGGGGGCTTCCGATACGCAGTATTTT,CSARRGASDTQYF
few,NA,TRBV12-3/TRBV12-4,TRBJ2-7,TGTGCCAGCAGTTTTGGGGGGCAGTACGAGCAGTACTTC,CASSFGGQYEQYF
NA,TRBD2,TRBV16,TRBJ2-7,TGTGCCAGCAGCCCGGATCCGGGACTAGTGAACGAGCAGTACTTC,CASSPDPGLVNEQYF
NA,TRBD2,TRBV20-1,TRBJ2-3,TGCAGTGCCAGAGGGACTAGCGGGTTTCAGGTAGATACGCAGTATTTT,CSARGTSGFQVDTQYF
NA,TRBD2,TRBV2,TRBJ2-5,TGTGCCAGCAGTCCCGGGACTAGTTTTGGGCAAGAGACCCAGTACTTC,CASSPGTSFGQETQYF
NA,TRBD1,TRBV20-1,TRBJ2-5,TGCAGTGCCACTAACCCCGGGACAGGTCAAGAGACCCAGTACTTC,CSATNPGTGQETQYF
NA,NA,TRBV10-3,TRBJ2-7,TGTGCCATCAGTGAGTCGGTAGGCTCGGGGGAGCAGTACTTC,CAISESVGSGEQYF
few,TRBD1,TRBV12-3/TRBV12-4,TRBJ2-7,TGTGCCAGCAGGACAGGGACGTCCTACGAGCAGTACTTC,CASRTGTSYEQYF
NA,TRBD2,TRBV7-2,TRBJ2-3,TGTGCCAGCAGCTTAGCGGGACTCGGGGGGGCCCCTACGCAGTATTTT,CASSLAGLGGAPTQYF
NA,NA,TRBV6-1,TRBJ2-1,TGTGCCAGCGCCGGGAGCGATGTACGACGTGAGCAGTTCTTC,CASAGSDVRREQFF
NA,NA,TRBV6-5,TRBJ1-5,TGTGCCAGCAGTTACAGGGAGCCCCAGCCCCAGCATTTT,CASSYREPQPQHF
many,NA,TRBV20-1,TRBJ2-7,TGCAGTGCTAGTAGATTTAGGGGCTACGAGCAGTACTTC,CSASRFRGYEQYF
NA,TRBD1,TRBV12-3/TRBV12-4,TRBJ2-5,TGTGCCAGCAGTCAGCGGACAGGGGGCGAGACCCAGTACTTC,CASSQRTGGETQYF
few,NA,TRBV10-3,TRBJ2-7,TGTGCCATCAGTGATTACGGACAGACCTACGAGCAGTACTTC,CAISDYGQTYEQYF
many,NA,TRBV7-9,TRBJ1-2,TGTGCCAGCAGCTCGCTTGGAGGGGCAAATGGCTACACCTTC,CASSSLGGANGYTF
few,TRBD1,TRBV6-5,TRBJ1-6,TGTGCCAGCAGTTACCAAGGGGACAGAGATAATTCACCCCTCCACTTT,CASSYQGDRDNSPLHF
many,NA,TRBV20-1,TRBJ2-1,TGCAGTGCCACCTGGAGGATTAGTGGGGCTTTGGCTGAGCAGTTCTTC,CSATWRISGALAEQFF
few,NA,TRBV10-3,TRBJ1-1,TGTGCCATCAGTCCAGGGAGGAACACTGAAGCTTTCTTT,CAISPGRNTEAFF
few,NA,TRBV14,TRBJ2-6,TGTGCCAGCAGCCCCCTCGGGAACCCGGGGTCTGGGGCCAACGTCCTGACTTTC,CASSPLGNPGSGANVLTF
many,NA,TRBV29-1,TRBJ2-2,TGCAGCGCAGGAGGCACCACCGGGGAGCTGTTTTTT,CSAGGTTGELFF
NA,TRBD1,TRBV2,TRBJ2-3,TGTGCCAGCGGTCCACAAGGACAGGGCACAGATACGCAGTATTTT,CASGPQGQGTDTQYF
NA,NA,TRBV6-1,TRBJ2-3,TGTGCCAGCAGTGAATTGCGGACAGATACGCAGTATTTT,CASSELRTDTQYF
many,TRBD2,TRBV12-3/TRBV12-4,TRBJ2-1,TGTGCCAGCAGTTTAGGGCTAGCGGGGGGGCTTGAGCAGTTCTTC,CASSLGLAGGLEQFF
many,TRBD1,TRBV4-1,TRBJ2-7,TGCGCCAGCAGCCGTAAACAGGGGATAAGCTCCTACGAGCAGTACTTC,CASSRKQGISSYEQYF
once,NA,TRBV12-5,TRBJ2-1,TGTGCTAGTGGGGGCGTCTATGAGCAGTTCTTC,CASGGVYEQFF
many,NA,TRBV6-1,TRBJ1-5,TGTGCCAGCAGTGAAAAGATGGGGCAGCCCCAGCATTTT,CASSEKMGQPQHF
NA,TRBD1,TRBV24-1,TRBJ2-1,TGTGCCACCAGGAGCCGGGACAGCAGTAACAATGAGCAGTTCTTC,CATRSRDSSNNEQFF
NA,NA,TRBV3-1,TRBJ2-7,TGTGCCAGCAGACTGTTGACTATAATCTACGAGCAGTACTTC,CASRLLTIIYEQYF
NA,TRBD1,TRBV10-3,TRBJ2-1,TGTGCCATCAGCCCCCAGGGGGACAATGAGCAGTTCTTC,CAISPQGDNEQFF
many,TRBD1,TRBV12-3/TRBV12-4,TRBJ2-5,TGTGCCAGCAGTCGGACAGGGGCCGGGGAGACCCAGTACTTC,CASSRTGAGETQYF
few,NA,TRBV5-1,TRBJ2-5,TGCGCCAGCAGCTTGTTGGGCGGAGAGACCCAGTACTTC,CASSLLGGETQYF
few,NA,TRBV20-1,TRBJ2-1,TGCAGTGCTAGAGATCAGGCCGCGGCCTACAATGAGCAGTTCTTC,CSARDQAAAYNEQFF
NA,NA,TRBV10-3,TRBJ2-2,TGTGCCCTGAGCCGGGTCGCGAACACCGGGGAGCTGTTTTTT,CALSRVANTGELFF
many,NA,TRBV7-8,TRBJ2-3,TGTGCCAGCAGCCCAGCTCTCAAACCTAGCACAGATACGCAGTATTTT,CASSPALKPSTDTQYF
NA,NA,TRBV2,TRBJ1-5,TGTGCCAGCAACATAGGACGCGATCAGCCCCAGCATTTT,CASNIGRDQPQHF
NA,NA,TRBV10-3,TRBJ2-7,TGTGCCATCAGTGAGTTAAGACAGAACTACGAGCAGTACTTC,CAISELRQNYEQYF
NA,NA,TRBV10-3,TRBJ1-4,TGTGCCATCAGTGAGTCGGGAGAGGGTGAAAAACTGTTTTTT,CAISESGEGEKLFF
many,NA,TRBV20-1,TRBJ2-7,TGCAGTGCTAACCGGGACTCCTACGAGCAGTACTTC,CSANRDSYEQYF
many,TRBD2,TRBV20-1,TRBJ2-1,TGCAGTGCTATAGGGGCGGGGAGGGACAATGAGCAGTTCTTC,CSAIGAGRDNEQFF
NA,TRBD2,TRBV3-1,TRBJ2-1,TGTGCCAGCAGCCAAGAGGGGCTAGCGGCTTACAATGAGCAGTTCTTC,CASSQEGLAAYNEQFF
many,TRBD2,TRBV27,TRBJ2-1,TGTGCCAGCAGTTTCCTAGCGGGGGGGGGCGATGAGCAGTTCTTC,CASSFLAGGGDEQFF